The rows below give T cell receptor beta chains drawn from one sample of a study of blood T cells in healthy people across ages. Each CDR3 protein gets one entry after TCRdb re-called the 5' RACE reads with MiXCR. The sample shows approximately 780,000 distinct CDR3 sequences, about a quarter of them seen only once. These same records also appear under a second study, on T cells of mothers and their children.

The sequencing sample was made of blood. The receptors derive from a boy aged 10-17 years in good health. Both conserved end residues are part of each CDR3. Each record gives: V gene, J gene, clone size, D gene, CDR3 protein, CDR3 DNA. D genes are given only for firm matches. Size is omitted from some rows. Given values are once, few, many or a class for expanded clones.

TRBV12-3/TRBV12-4,TRBJ1-5,few,NA,CASSFGIGVEQPQHF,TGTGCCAGCAGTTTCGGGATCGGGGTGGAACAGCCCCAGCATTTT
TRBV29-1,TRBJ2-5,few,TRBD1,CSVRTGLETQYF,TGCAGCGTCCGGACAGGGCTAGAGACCCAGTACTTC
TRBV28,TRBJ1-2,few,NA,CASSFRVDYGYTF,TGTGCCAGCAGTTTCAGGGTTGACTATGGCTACACCTTC
TRBV4-1,TRBJ2-7,NA,TRBD2,CASSQAESSGEVLYEQYF,TGCGCCAGCAGCCAAGCGGAGTCTAGCGGGGAAGTTCTCTACGAGCAGTACTTC
TRBV15,TRBJ2-7,NA,NA,CATSRDSYEQYF,TGTGCCACCAGCAGAGATAGCTACGAGCAGTACTTC
TRBV7-4,TRBJ2-5,few,NA,CASSLGQWVRETQYF,TGTGCCAGCAGCTTAGGGCAGTGGGTGAGGGAGACCCAGTACTTC
TRBV28,TRBJ1-4,NA,NA,CASWRVGEKLFF,TGTGCCAGCTGGCGGGTTGGGGAAAAACTGTTTTTT
TRBV3-1,TRBJ2-5,NA,NA,CASSQRINREIETQYF,TGTGCCAGCAGCCAACGGATCAACAGGGAGATAGAGACCCAGTACTTC
TRBV6-1,TRBJ2-1,NA,TRBD1,CASSIRDRELDEQFF,TGTGCCAGCAGTATCCGGGACAGGGAGTTGGATGAGCAGTTCTTC
TRBV12-3/TRBV12-4,TRBJ2-5,NA,NA,CASSFAQYQETQYF,TGTGCCAGCAGTTTTGCCCAGTACCAAGAGACCCAGTACTTC
TRBV7-9,TRBJ1-1,many,NA,CASSLLTRAAEAFF,TGTGCCAGCAGCTTACTGACGCGGGCTGCTGAAGCTTTCTTT
TRBV12-3/TRBV12-4,TRBJ1-1,NA,NA,CASSFPPGNTEAFF,TGTGCCAGCAGTTTTCCCCCAGGGAACACTGAAGCTTTCTTT
TRBV4-1,TRBJ2-2,NA,NA,CASSRLLNTGELFF,TGCGCCAGCAGCCGCCTACTCAACACCGGGGAGCTGTTTTTT
TRBV27,TRBJ1-1,NA,NA,CASSPQGRNTEAFF,TGTGCCAGCAGTCCCCAGGGACGCAACACTGAAGCTTTCTTT
TRBV7-9,TRBJ2-1,NA,NA,CASSFQNEQFF,TGTGCCAGCAGCTTTCAAAATGAGCAGTTCTTC
TRBV28,TRBJ1-2,once,TRBD1,CASSLGQKFYGYTF,TGTGCCAGCAGTTTGGGACAGAAGTTCTATGGCTACACCTTC
TRBV20-1,TRBJ2-5,few,TRBD1,CSAIPGQGQETQYF,TGCAGTGCTATACCGGGACAGGGTCAAGAGACCCAGTACTTC
TRBV3-1,TRBJ2-5,once,TRBD2,CASSRRGAGPQETQYF,TGTGCCAGCAGCCGGCGGGGAGCGGGGCCCCAAGAGACCCAGTACTTC
TRBV28,TRBJ1-1,NA,TRBD1,CASSFNRFAGGLVTEAFF,TGTGCCAGCAGTTTTAATAGATTTGCAGGGGGCCTCGTCACTGAAGCTTTCTTT
TRBV3-1,TRBJ2-1,NA,NA,CASSQFNGDEQFF,TGTGCCAGCAGCCAATTTAACGGGGATGAGCAGTTCTTC
TRBV28,TRBJ2-2,once,NA,CASIGGAANTGELFF,TGTGCCAGTATTGGGGGGGCAGCGAACACCGGGGAGCTGTTTTTT
TRBV7-2,TRBJ2-6,NA,NA,CASSLSPAYSGANVLTF,TGTGCCAGCAGCTTATCCCCCGCGTACTCTGGGGCCAACGTCCTGACTTTC